A selection of T cell receptor beta chains follows, all from one sample in a study of cytomegalovirus exposure and HLA in healthy donors. TCRdb's copy holds only in-frame clones and misses some; the assay was immunoSEQ multiplex PCR. This sample carries around 180,000 clones, around 83% of them seen once, and the ten largest clones take approximately 1%. The sequenced material came from PBMCs. These receptors all stem from a woman in her thirties or forties in good health and CMV-seronegative. CDR3s include the opening cysteine and the closing phenylalanine or tryptophan. The order of the fields is V gene, J gene, D gene, clone size, CDR3 DNA, CDR3 protein. D genes are given only for firm matches. The size of a clone is reported for some rows only, either as once, few or many, or as a class for expanded clones.

TRBV5-6	TRBJ2-4	TRBD1	NA	TGTGCCAGCAGCCTGCAGGGGGCAGGCAAAAACATTCAGTACTTC	CASSLQGAGKNIQYF
TRBV19	TRBJ1-2	NA	NA	TGTGCCAGTAGGCCTCAGGGACTTATAATCTATGGCTACACCTTC	CASRPQGLIIYGYTF
TRBV7-2	TRBJ1-1	TRBD1	NA	TGTGCCAGCAGCTTAGGACAGGGAAAGAACACTGAAGCTTTCTTT	CASSLGQGKNTEAFF
TRBV7-8	TRBJ2-7	TRBD2	NA	TGTGCCAGCAGCCCCAGGCGGGAGGGGTACGAGCAGTACTTC	CASSPRREGYEQYF
TRBV15	TRBJ1-4	TRBD1	few	TGTGCCACCAGCACGAACGGACAGGGGTCTAATGAAAAACTGTTTTTT	CATSTNGQGSNEKLFF
TRBV2	TRBJ2-7	TRBD1	NA	TGTGCCAGCGTGGGACAGGTAAATTACGAGCAGTACTTC	CASVGQVNYEQYF
TRBV5-8	TRBJ1-5	NA	NA	TGTGCCAGCAGCCGACAGGGCAATCAGCCCCAGCATTTT	CASSRQGNQPQHF
TRBV5-6	TRBJ2-1	TRBD2	NA	TGTGCCAGCAGCTTGCGTATCGGGCTAGCGGGTCGAGGGAATGAGCAGTTCTTC	CASSLRIGLAGRGNEQFF
TRBV19	TRBJ1-5	TRBD1	NA	TGTGCCAGTAGTAGGGGGACAGGGGTAAATCAGCCCCAGCATTTT	CASSRGTGVNQPQHF
TRBV5-1	TRBJ2-3	TRBD1	NA	TGCGCCAGCAGCCCGGGACAGGGGGCAGATACGCAGTATTTT	CASSPGQGADTQYF
TRBV7-8	TRBJ2-7	NA	NA	TGTGCCAGCAGCTTAGGTCAGGGATCATCCTACGAGCAGTACTTC	CASSLGQGSSYEQYF
TRBV30	TRBJ2-3	TRBD1	once	TGTGCCTGGGGGACAGGGGGTACAGATACGCAGTATTTT	CAWGTGGTDTQYF
TRBV18	TRBJ2-3	NA	NA	TGTGCCAGCTCATCCTATAGCACAGATACGCAGTATTTT	CASSSYSTDTQYF
TRBV30	TRBJ2-1	TRBD2	NA	TGTGCCCGGCGACTAGCGGGAGGGCCCAACAATGAGCAGTTCTTC	CARRLAGGPNNEQFF
TRBV11-3	TRBJ2-1	TRBD2	few	TGTGCCAGCAGCCCCGGGACTAGCGGGACCAATGAGCAGTTCTTC	CASSPGTSGTNEQFF
TRBV9	TRBJ2-1	NA	NA	TGTGCCAGCAGCGTAGGGCCTTCCCGTAATGAGCAGTTCTTC	CASSVGPSRNEQFF
TRBV6-5	TRBJ2-5	TRBD2	few	TGTGCCAGCAGTTACTCGACTAGCGGGAGGGAGACCCAGTACTTC	CASSYSTSGRETQYF
TRBV6-1	TRBJ2-3	NA	once	TGTGCCAGCAGTGATGGGGCAGGGGTAGATACGCAGTATTTT	CASSDGAGVDTQYF
TRBV7-3	TRBJ1-3	TRBD1	NA	TGTGCCAGCAGCTTATCCGGGACAGTGGGGGGAAACACCATATATTTT	CASSLSGTVGGNTIYF
TRBV19	TRBJ2-3	NA	NA	TGTGCCAGTAGCCTGGGGGGGCGAACAGATACGCAGTATTTT	CASSLGGRTDTQYF
TRBV21-1	TRBJ1-4	NA	few	TGTGCCAGCAGCACACTAGTAGAAAAACTGTTTTTT	CASSTLVEKLFF
TRBV27	TRBJ1-2	TRBD1	once	TGTGCCAGCAGGGGGACAGTTAGGGATGGCTACACCTTC	CASRGTVRDGYTF
TRBV19	TRBJ2-7	NA	NA	TGTGCCAGTAGTCCCTCATACCCGGACAACACCTACGAGCAGTACTTC	CASSPSYPDNTYEQYF
TRBV5-6	TRBJ2-7	NA	NA	TGTGCCAGCAGCACCCGGGTGAGCTACTCGTTTAACGAGCAGTACTTC	CASSTRVSYSFNEQYF
TRBV11-2	TRBJ2-3	NA	NA	TGTGCCAGCAGCTTAGAAGCCTATACAGATACGCAGTATTTT	CASSLEAYTDTQYF